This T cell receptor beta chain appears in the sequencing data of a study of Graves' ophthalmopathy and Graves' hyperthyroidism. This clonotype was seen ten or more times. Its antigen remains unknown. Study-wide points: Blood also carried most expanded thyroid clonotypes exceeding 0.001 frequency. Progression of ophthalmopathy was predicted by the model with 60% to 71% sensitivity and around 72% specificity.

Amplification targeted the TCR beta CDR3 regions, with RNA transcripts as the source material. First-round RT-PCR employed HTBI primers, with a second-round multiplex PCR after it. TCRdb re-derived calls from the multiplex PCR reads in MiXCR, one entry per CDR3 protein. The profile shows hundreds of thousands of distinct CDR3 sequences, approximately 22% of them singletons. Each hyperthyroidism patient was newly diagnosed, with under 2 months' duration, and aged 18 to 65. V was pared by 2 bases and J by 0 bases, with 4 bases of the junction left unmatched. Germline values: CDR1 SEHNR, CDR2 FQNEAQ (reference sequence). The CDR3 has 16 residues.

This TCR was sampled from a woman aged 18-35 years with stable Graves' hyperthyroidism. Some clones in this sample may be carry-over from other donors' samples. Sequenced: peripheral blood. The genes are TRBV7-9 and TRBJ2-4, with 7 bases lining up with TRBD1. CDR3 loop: CASSLWTGLAKNIQYF. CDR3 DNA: TGTGCCAGCAGCTTATGGACAGGACTAGCCAAAAACATTCAGTACTTC.